This TCR beta chain stems from a study of shared clonotypes between healthy human individuals. TCRdb keeps only in-frame clones here, not all; method: immunoSEQ multiplex PCR. The sample includes 2 million to 2.5 million clones, around 95% of them seen just once. Remarks on this clone: No antigen is known for it.

Study-level findings and limits: Although depth was large, rarefaction showed that sequencing of the sorted subsets was incomplete.

The V gene end was trimmed by 4 bases and the J gene end by 1 base; junction bases not matched to a gene: 6. The CDR3 is 15 amino acids. Germline-derived CDR1 and CDR2 are SGDLS and YYNGEE. The clonotype was recovered from a man aged 18 to 29 in good health. This rearrangement joins TRBV9 to TRBJ2-3; TRBD1 matches at 7 bases. The sample comprised naive CD4+ T cells sorted from blood. Documented subset: CD45RA+ positively selected. CDR3 sequence reads: CASSSRQGGTDTQYF. The CDR3 DNA is TGTGCCAGCAGCTCGAGACAGGGAGGCACAGATACGCAGTATTTT.